The 18 T cell receptor beta chains below come from one sample, sequenced in a study of blood T cell repertoires in COVID-19 (dated by TCRdb to about 2020). Libraries were built with the immunoSEQ multiplex PCR assay. TCRdb stores this immuneACCESS table with in-frame sequences only. Part of the clones is absent; in the studies checked, under half of the shortfall reflects unresolved V genes, and no reason is known for the rest. Present in this sample are roughly 73,000 clones, about four fifths of which were seen just once. The ten top clones hold roughly 21% of the sample. The sample was peripheral blood. Receptors originate from a man in his 70s with acute or convalescent COVID-19.

The chain joins TRBV6-5 to TRBJ2-1, with a weak D call TRBD2 (6 bases). The V gene's germline CDR1 is MNHEY and CDR2 SVGAGI. The length of the CDR3 is 16 residues. V lost 4 bases and J lost 6, with 19 bases in between. The CDR3 DNA reads as TGTGCCAGCAGTTCTGGGCCAGGACTAACCCTCAATGAGCAGTTCTTC. Protein sequence: CASSSGPGLTLNEQFF.

This clone was recorded only once. V usage is TRBV6-2 or TRBV6-3 and J usage is TRBJ2-1; no reliable D call. The CDR3 is 13 residues long. Germline V gene lookup returns CDR1 MNHEY and CDR2 SVGEGT. The V gene lost 5 bases and the J gene lost 4 bases, with 9 bases spanning the gap. The CDR3 region is CASSALRYNEQFF. As DNA, the CDR3 is TGTGCCAGCAGTGCGCTGCGGTACAATGAGCAGTTCTTC.

The genes are TRBV7-8 and TRBJ1-2, with D possibly being TRBD1 (6 bases). V was cut by 4 bases and J by 3 bases, with 12 bases left in between. Germline V lookup: CDR1 SGHVS, CDR2 FQNEAQ. The CDR3 is 14 residues long. CDR3 nucleotide sequence: TGTGCCAGCAGCTGGGCAGGGGTAGACTATGGCTACACCTTC. Protein sequence: CASSWAGVDYGYTF.

The chain combines TRBV20-1 with TRBJ1-2; no clear D gene. Germline CDR1 is DFQATT and CDR2 is SNEGSKA (reference sequence). Trimming stripped 6 bases from V and 10 bases from J, with 9 bases between. The CDR3 sequence is 9 residues long. The CDR3 region has the DNA TGCAGTGCCAGCGAGGACTACACCTTC. It specifies CSASEDYTF.

The genes are TRBV5-1 and TRBJ2-1, with D maybe TRBD1 (6 bases). The germline V gene encodes CDR1 SGHRS and CDR2 YFSETQ. The CDR3 covers 12 residues. V was clipped by 4 bases and J by 7 bases, with 9 bases between them. The CDR3 nucleotides read TGCGCCAGCAGCCTGGGGGCAAATGAGCAGTTCTTC. Protein: CASSLGANEQFF. The variable domain in full, completed from reference TRBV5-1 and TRBJ2-1, reads KAGVTQTPRYLIKTRGQQVTLSCSPISGHRSVSWYQQTPGQGLQFLFEYFSETQRNKGNFPGRFSGRQFSNSRSEMNVSTLELGDSALYLCASSLGANEQFFGPGTRLTVL.

This rearrangement joins TRBV7-9 to TRBJ2-3, with D maybe TRBD1 (5 bases). Trimming removed 5 bases at V and 5 bases at J, with 11 bases between. Germline V gene lookup returns CDR1 SEHNR and CDR2 FQNEAQ (reference sequence). CDR3 length: 13 residues. CDR3 loop: CASSDGQGDTQYF. CDR3 nucleotides: TGTGCCAGCAGCGATGGCCAGGGAGATACGCAGTATTTT.

The chain carries TRBV4-1 and TRBJ1-6; 8 nucleotides line up with TRBD1. V lost 0 bases and J lost 10; bases outside the gene matches: 8. The V gene's germline CDR1 is MGHRA and CDR2 YSYEKL. The CDR3 consists of 16 residues. The CDR3 sequence: CASSQDPGRGQSPLHF. The CDR3 DNA reads TGCGCCAGCAGCCAAGATCCGGGCAGGGGGCAATCACCCCTCCACTTT.

The chain couples TRBV7-2 to TRBJ1-5; D may be TRBD1 (5 bases). The CDR3 has 14 amino acids. The V gene's germline CDR1 is SGHTA and CDR2 FQGNSA. Trimming left V 8 bases short and J 2 bases short, with 13 bases between. CDR3 DNA sequence: TGTGCCAGCCGTTCGGGGGGTGGCAATCAGCCCCAGCATTTT. Translating gives CASRSGGGNQPQHF.

The chain couples TRBV13 to TRBJ1-3; 12 nucleotides agree with TRBD1. Germline V gives CDR1 PRHDT, CDR2 FYEKMQ (reference sequence). The J segment lost 4 bases and the V segment lost 5 bases, leaving 6 bases of the junction unmatched. This CDR3 is 16 amino acids long. This CDR3 is CASSRDRGRKGNTIYF. DNA for the CDR3: TGTGCCAGCAGCCGGGACAGGGGGCGCAAGGGAAACACCATATATTTT.

The chain joins TRBV7-9 to TRBJ1-2; TRBD1 matches 7 bases. Looked up from germline, CDR1 is SEHNR and CDR2 is FQNEAQ (reference sequence). The CDR3 runs 15 residues. V gave up 5 bases and J gave up 4 bases; unmatched junction bases: 10. In DNA, the CDR3 is TGTGCCAGCAGCCACGACGGGACAGACCTCTATGGCTACACCTTC. The encoded protein is CASSHDGTDLYGYTF.

The chain has TRBV11-3 and TRBJ2-5, with 7 bases identical to TRBD1. The V and J ends lost 3 bases and 0 bases, in that order; junction bases with no gene match: 1. Germline-derived CDR1 and CDR2 are SGHNT and YENEEA. This CDR3 is 14 amino acids long. CDR3 coding DNA: TGTGCCAGCAGCTTGGACAGGTACCAAGAGACCCAGTACTTC. Translated: CASSLDRYQETQYF.

The chain joins TRBV10-1 to TRBJ1-2, with TRBD1 identical over 9 bases. From germline, CDR1 is WNHNN and CDR2 SYGVQD (reference sequence). The CDR3 runs 16 residues. J gave up 4 bases and V 7 bases, and 13 bases lay outside the gene matches. CDR3 sequence reads: CASTGGSGTGCYGYTF. CDR3 nucleotide sequence: TGCGCCAGCACCGGGGGGTCGGGGACAGGGTGCTATGGCTACACCTTC.

The chain couples TRBV28 to TRBJ1-5; no clear D gene. This CDR3 is 12 amino acids long. The germline gives CDR1 MDHEN, CDR2 SYDVKM. V gave up 3 bases and J gave up 6 bases, with 6 bases separating them. CDR3 sequence (DNA): TGTGCCAGCAGTTTCCGTCTTCAGCCCCAGCATTTT. Its translation is CASSFRLQPQHF.

CDR3 nucleotide sequence: TGTGCCACCTCGACAGACTTAATCGGGGGCGAGCAGTACTTC. Encoded protein: CATSTDLIGGEQYF. The gene calls are TRBV19 and TRBJ2-7; a weak D match, TRBD2 (6 bases). Germline CDR1 is LNHDA and CDR2 is SQIVND (reference sequence). V lost 10 bases and J 6 bases, leaving 22 bases between the germline ends. There are 14 residues in the CDR3. The complete variable domain, with remaining parts taken from reference TRBV19 and TRBJ2-7, reads DGGITQSPKYLFRKEGQNVTLSCEQNLNHDAMYWYRQDPGQGLRLIYYSQIVNDFQKGDIAEGYSVSREKKESFPLTVTSAQKNPTAFYLCATSTDLIGGEQYFGPGTRLTVT.

This sequence joins TRBV5-1 and TRBJ1-1; 7 bases match TRBD1. The V and J ends lost 6 bases and 0 bases, in that order; junction bases with no gene match: 2. The CDR3 runs to 13 residues. Germline V lookup: CDR1 SGHRS, CDR2 YFSETQ. Written as DNA, the CDR3 is TGCGCCAGCACGGGACAGATGAACACTGAAGCTTTCTTT. The encoded protein is CASTGQMNTEAFF.

The chain uses TRBV12-5 and TRBJ2-7; 8 nucleotides align to TRBD2. The germline V gene encodes CDR1 LGHNT and CDR2 FRNRAP. The length of the CDR3 is 18 residues. V lost 0 bases and J lost 3; bases outside the gene matches: 13. The CDR3 nucleotides are TGTGCTAGTGGTTTGGTAACCCGCCCAGGGCGGGGGGACTACGAGCAGTACTTC. Translating it yields CASGLVTRPGRGDYEQYF.

The chain carries TRBV6-5 and TRBJ1-6; TRBD1 is a possible D gene (5 bases). Germline CDR1 reads MNHEY; CDR2 reads SVGAGI. Trimming removed 7 bases from V and 8 bases from J, with 12 bases in between. This CDR3 is 13 amino acids long. The DNA for the CDR3 is TGTGCCAGCACAGGGCTTATGGATTCACCCCTCCACTTT. This encodes CASTGLMDSPLHF.

The chain joins TRBV7-8 to TRBJ2-7; D is possibly TRBD2 (6 bases). This CDR3 has 14 amino acids. CDR1 is SGHVS and CDR2 is FQNEAQ in the germline V gene. The V end was cut by 4 bases, the J end by 2 bases, with 12 bases between. Here the CDR3 DNA reads TGTGCCAGCAGCTCGGGACTTGAAGCCTACGAGCAGTACTTC. Translating gives CASSSGLEAYEQYF.